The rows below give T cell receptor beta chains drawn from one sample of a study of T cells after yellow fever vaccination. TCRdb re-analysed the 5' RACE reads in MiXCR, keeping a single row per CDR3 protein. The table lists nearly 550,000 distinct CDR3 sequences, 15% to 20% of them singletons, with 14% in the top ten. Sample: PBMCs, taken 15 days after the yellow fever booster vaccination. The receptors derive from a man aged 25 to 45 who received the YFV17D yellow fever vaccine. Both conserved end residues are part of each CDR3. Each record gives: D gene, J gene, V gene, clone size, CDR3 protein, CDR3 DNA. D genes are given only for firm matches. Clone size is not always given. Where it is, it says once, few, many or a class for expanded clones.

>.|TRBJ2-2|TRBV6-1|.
CASSNPSTGELFF
TGTGCCAGCAGCAACCCTAGCACCGGGGAGCTGTTTTTT
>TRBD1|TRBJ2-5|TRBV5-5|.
CASSIDRGRETQYF
TGTGCCAGCAGCATAGACAGGGGGCGAGAGACCCAGTACTTC
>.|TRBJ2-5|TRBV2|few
CASSDGLQETQYF
TGTGCCAGCAGTGATGGGCTACAGGAGACCCAGTACTTC
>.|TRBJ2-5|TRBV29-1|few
CTLKSEGETQYF
TGCACCCTCAAGTCAGAGGGGGAGACCCAGTACTTC
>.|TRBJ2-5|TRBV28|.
CASSVRGGKETQYF
TGTGCCAGCAGTGTACGAGGGGGTAAAGAGACCCAGTACTTC
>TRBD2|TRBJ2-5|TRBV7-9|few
CASLAGVGETQYF
TGTGCCAGTTTAGCGGGAGTAGGAGAGACCCAGTACTTC
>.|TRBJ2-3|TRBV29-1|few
CSVEVGATDTQYF
TGCAGCGTTGAAGTAGGGGCCACAGATACGCAGTATTTT
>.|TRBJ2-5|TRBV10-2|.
CASSVTGMEETQYF
TGCGCCAGCAGTGTGACCGGGATGGAAGAGACCCAGTACTTC
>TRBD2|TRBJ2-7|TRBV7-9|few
CASSATSGSIREQYF
TGTGCCAGCAGTGCGACTAGCGGGAGTATCCGCGAGCAGTACTTC
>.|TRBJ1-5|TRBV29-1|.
CSVNQGNNQPQHF
TGCAGCGTTAATCAGGGGAACAATCAGCCCCAGCATTTT
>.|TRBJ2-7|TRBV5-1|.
CASSLSGRTMLRYEQYF
TGCGCCAGCAGCCTATCCGGTAGGACGATGCTTCGCTACGAGCAGTACTTC
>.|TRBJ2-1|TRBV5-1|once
CASRGGLTYNVQFF
TGCGCCAGCAGAGGCGGACTGACCTACAATGTGCAGTTCTTC
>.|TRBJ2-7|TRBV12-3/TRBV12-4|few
CASSLLGVSYEQYF
TGTGCCAGCAGTTTACTAGGGGTTTCCTACGAGCAGTACTTC
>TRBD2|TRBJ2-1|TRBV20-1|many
CSSNSGTPYNEQFF
TGCAGTTCCAATAGCGGGACCCCCTACAATGAGCAGTTCTTC
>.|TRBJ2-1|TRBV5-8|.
CASSSDGGGYSEQFF
TGTGCCAGCAGCTCGGACGGGGGAGGTTACAGTGAGCAGTTCTTC
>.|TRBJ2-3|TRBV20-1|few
CSARKGQRTDTQYF
TGCAGTGCTAGAAAAGGACAGCGCACAGATACGCAGTATTTT